This T cell receptor beta chain was sequenced during a study of cytomegalovirus exposure and HLA in healthy donors listed by TCRdb under 2017. A note on the overall study: An earlier analysis of approximately 640 of the donors reported roughly 300 Gb of sequence data and about 100 million unique TCR beta sequences from roughly 180 million T cells. Approximately 300 gigabases of sequencing data and around 80 million unique TCR sequences made up an early release that covered 500 to 700 HLA-typed donors. Among the roughly 400 genotyped donors, approximately 81% belonged to the genetic ancestry cluster associated with self-reported Caucasian donors. The study was designed to test whether signatures of past pathogen exposure could be identified by cataloging public T cell receptors. The T cell repertoires of some 670 subjects were profiled by immunosequencing and related to cytomegalovirus serostatus. Along with the approximately 700-subject first cohort, a separate validation cohort of 120 different subjects was used. High-throughput TCR immunosequencing, statistical association of individual TCRs with disease status, and machine learning were combined to predict cytomegalovirus infection status. In a later analysis, previously published TCR beta repertoires from 500 to 750 donors were re-analyzed and high-resolution HLA genotyping was added so that TCR occurrence patterns could be studied. The later analysis used no new phenotypic data to find candidate immune exposures, relying instead on TCR beta sequences and their occurrence across donors. An earlier analysis of roughly 600 of the donors used high-throughput TCR beta sequencing to judge whether each TCR beta V gene segment behaved as functional or pseudogenic. Alongside the repertoire data, information on donor age, sex, ethnicity and CMV serostatus was compiled. A later genetic analysis took genome-wide SNP genotypes for about three fifths of the 666 donors and used that subset as a discovery cohort. Every discovery cohort repertoire had been produced on one sequencing platform. HLA typing included class I and class II loci at four-digit resolution. The number of donors typed differed by locus, with about 629-630 for A, B, C, DRB1 and DQB1, 522 for DQA1, about 610 for DPA1, and approximately 470 for DPB1. About five DR-DQ haplotypes were handled as single units for association and clustering, since linkage in the cohort was strong. On average, roughly 250,000 unique TCR beta nucleotide sequences were sequenced per donor among a few hundred genotyped donors of the cohort, with approximately 18% of those sequences being non-productive.

The library was generated by the immunoSEQ multiplex PCR assay. The multiplex PCR relied on a mix of 60 forward primers for TCR Vbeta segments and 13 reverse primers for TCR Jbeta segments. Amplification of the CDR3 region of rearranged TCR beta genes was performed with a multiplex PCR assay on genomic DNA. Amplified TCR beta libraries were sequenced as 87-base-pair reads on the Illumina HiSeq System. The authors' pipeline ran thus. Across the 700 or so repertoires, a later analysis counted about 81 million unique TCR beta chains, 8.5 million to 12 million of which were shared by at least two donors. To remove PCR and sequencing errors, raw reads were error-corrected and collapsed into unique sequences using a nearest-neighbor algorithm that merged closely related sequences. Alignment of CDR3 sequences to IMGT reference sequences was used to assign V, D and J gene segments. For a sequence to be retained, a match of at least six nucleotides was required to both a V gene segment and a J gene segment. Rearrangements were classified as productive when the CDR3 lacked stop codons and remained in frame with V and J, and all other rearrangements were classified as non-productive. CDR3 was defined according to IMGT convention as the region running from the second conserved V-encoded cysteine to the conserved J-encoded phenylalanine. In an earlier analysis of roughly 610 of the donors, sequences lacking an unambiguous match to a single V gene segment were excluded. An earlier analysis of under 750 of the donors called V segments functional above 56.7% productive rearrangements and segregating when the between-donor standard deviation exceeded 5%. To diagnose cytomegalovirus status from the catalog of TCR beta chain sequences, a statistical classification framework was built. In a later analysis, TCR nucleotide sequences were compared against IMGT/GENE-DB human TR gene sequences so that V and J genes could be assigned. In a later analysis, CDR3 sequences and most-parsimonious VDJ recombination scenarios were assigned using the TCRdist pipeline. In a later analysis, every TCR beta chain was defined by the combination of its CDR3 amino acid sequence and its V-gene family, and reads without a unique V-gene family were dropped. To address suspected cross-contamination and a sequencing artifact, a later analysis removed roughly 580 highly shared, low-generation-probability nucleotide sequences. For each public chain, a later analysis derived a clonal expansion index from normalized ranks of inferred template counts within each repertoire. In a later analysis, generation probabilities were computed using a VDJ recombination model fitted to out-of-frame rearrangements, and the results were checked against IGoR. Hypergeometric tests were used in a later analysis to score TCR-TCR, TCR-HLA and TCR-CMV co-occurrence, with a repertoire-size bias correction applied to the TCR pairs. False discovery rates were estimated in a later analysis by permuting HLA or CMV assignments 20 times. A later analysis grouped co-occurring TCRs with DBSCAN, adding TCRdist sequence similarity when clustering within HLA-allele-positive subsets. Repertoires with fewer than 30,000 or more than 120,000 public chains, plus five repertoires with anomalous nucleotide sharing, were excluded from co-occurrence clustering. Drawn from immuneACCESS, this table holds only the in-frame rearrangements with V and J called that TCRdb kept. Clones are partly lost; checked studies trace under half to an unresolved V gene and leave the rest unexplained. For V, J and clone size, that table is used; D and trimming come from the DNA. This sample lists tens of thousands of clones; around 81% were detected once. The ten largest clones add up to about 5.7% of the sample.

To note about this clone: Its antigen remains undetermined. No per-base quality is available; no much larger clone lies one base away.

The cohort was made up of around 720 healthy bone marrow donors. Cohort members were all nominally healthy when sampled, although unrecorded immune exposures were likely present. The donor tested CMV seronegative and was one of the 352 seronegative cohort members. Every donor gave a peripheral blood sample, and the peripheral blood mononuclear cells from that sample were used for TCR beta sequencing. Genomic DNA was extracted from the blood cell samples with the Qiagen DNeasy Blood Extraction Kit. Overall results and qualifications from the work: Cytomegalovirus status was reported to be diagnosed by the classifier with high specificity and sensitivity in both the original and validation cohorts. A later analysis found that most CMV-associated TCR beta chains appeared HLA-restricted, with HLA associations seemingly driven largely by CMV exposure. Broadly in line with IMGT annotations, most TCR beta V segments showed up in productive rearrangements about 87% or about 30% of the time in an earlier analysis of a few hundred of the donors. A group of highly shared sequence variants was considered likely to be a technical artifact of the sequencing pipeline. Across donors, most TCR sequences were observed very rarely, whereas some public TCRs were present in many individuals. In vitro tests confirmed that three of the cytomegalovirus-associated TCR beta chains recognize cytomegalovirus antigens. A further reported finding was that TCR beta sequences accurately predicted the HLA-A and HLA-B alleles for most subjects in the first cohort. A later genetic analysis associated a missense DCLRE1C variant with V-gene and J-gene trimming of TCR beta chains, and an independent cohort replicated the association. CMV serostatus was the only immune exposure information available for the cohort. Because the 87-base-pair reads could not distinguish some IMGT-functional V segments, including TRBV6-2 and TRBV6-3, those segments were excluded. HLA typing was unavailable for some donors at each locus, so association tests used only the typed subset. Strong co-occurrence of HLA alleles, especially DR and DQ, made assigning TCR associations to individual alleles difficult. Compared with equally common non-associated chains, HLA-associated TCR beta chains in a later analysis were more clonally expanded and had lower generation probabilities. Presence/absence analyses assumed roughly uniform sequencing depth across donors, an assumption that may not hold. Only TCR beta chains were sequenced in this cohort, and the absence of alpha or paired-chain data limited detectable features. Specific HLA alleles were associated with 15,000 to 20,000 TCR beta sequences at a false discovery rate of 0.05 in a later analysis. In a later genetic analysis, fewer N-insertions in productive TCRs were reported among donors in an Asian-associated ancestry cluster than the approximately 710-donor mean. According to a later analysis, TCR association rates differed among HLA loci, with DRB1 alleles showing the most associated TCRs and HLA-C alleles showing the fewest. Because counts were too low, more than 15 rarely observed V segments, including chromosome 9 orphons, were excluded from the earlier analysis of 587 of the donors. Linkage disequilibrium might explain the correlated functional status among segregating V segments, but an unknown experimental factor could not be ruled out. According to a later analysis, parvovirus B19, influenza, CMV and Epstein-Barr virus appeared linked to several top co-occurrence clusters. In the study, some 160 TCR beta chains were listed as associated with cytomegalovirus. The authors suggested that the approach could potentially be extended to other disease states and immunological phenotypes.

From V the trimming removes 5 bases and from J it removes 9 bases, while the gene matches leave 13 bases of the junction unaccounted for. Including cysteine and phenylalanine, the CDR3 has 15 amino acids. Kept here is only the CDR3 DNA, which spans 45 bases and is read in frame from base 1. CDR1 and CDR2 are read off the germline V gene (reference sequence) as SEHNR and FQNEAQ. What was sequenced was PBMCs. This receptor was identified in a man between 45 and 60 years old in good health and CMV-seronegative. In this chain, TRBV7-9 is recombined with TRBJ2-1; a stretch of 7 junction bases matches TRBD2. The sequence in DNA is TGTGCCAGCAGCCCCGGACTAGTTACTACTGGTGAGCAGTTCTTC. Translated, this gives CASSPGLVTTGEQFF.